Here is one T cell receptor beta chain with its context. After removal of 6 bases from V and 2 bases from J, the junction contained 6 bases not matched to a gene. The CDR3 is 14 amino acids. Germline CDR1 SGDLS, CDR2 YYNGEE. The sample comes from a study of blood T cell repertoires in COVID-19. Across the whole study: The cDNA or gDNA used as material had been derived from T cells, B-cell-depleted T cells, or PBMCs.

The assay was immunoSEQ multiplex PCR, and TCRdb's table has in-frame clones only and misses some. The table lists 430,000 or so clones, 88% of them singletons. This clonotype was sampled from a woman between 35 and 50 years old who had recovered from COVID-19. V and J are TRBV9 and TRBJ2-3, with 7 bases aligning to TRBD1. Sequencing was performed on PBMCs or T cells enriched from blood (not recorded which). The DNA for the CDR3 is TGTGCCAGCAAACCGGGACAGATCACAGATACGCAGTATTTT. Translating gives CASKPGQITDTQYF.